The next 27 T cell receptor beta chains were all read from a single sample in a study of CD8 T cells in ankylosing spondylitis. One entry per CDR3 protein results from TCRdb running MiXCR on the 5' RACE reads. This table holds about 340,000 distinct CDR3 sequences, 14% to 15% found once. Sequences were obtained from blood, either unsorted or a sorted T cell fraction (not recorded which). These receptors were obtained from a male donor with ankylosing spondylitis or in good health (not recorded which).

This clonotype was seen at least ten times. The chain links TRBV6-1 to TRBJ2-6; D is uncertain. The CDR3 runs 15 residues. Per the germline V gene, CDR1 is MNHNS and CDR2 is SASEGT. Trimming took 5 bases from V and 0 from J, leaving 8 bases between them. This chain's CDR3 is CASSLTVSGANVLTF. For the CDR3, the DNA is TGTGCCAGCAGTCTAACCGTCTCTGGGGCCAACGTCCTGACTTTC.

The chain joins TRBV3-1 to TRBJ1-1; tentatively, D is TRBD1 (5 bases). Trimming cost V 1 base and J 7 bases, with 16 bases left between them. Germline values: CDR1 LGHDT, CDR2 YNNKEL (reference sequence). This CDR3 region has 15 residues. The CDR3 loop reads CASSQVSGGYGEAFF. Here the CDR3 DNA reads TGTGCCAGCAGCCAAGTTTCCGGGGGATATGGTGAAGCTTTCTTT.

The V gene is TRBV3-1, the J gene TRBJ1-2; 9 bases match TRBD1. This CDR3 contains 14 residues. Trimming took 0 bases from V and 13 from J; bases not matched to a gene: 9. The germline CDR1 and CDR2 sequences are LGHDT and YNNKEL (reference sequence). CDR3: CASSQEVTGGPSTF. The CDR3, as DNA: TGTGCCAGCAGCCAAGAGGTCACAGGGGGCCCTTCCACCTTC.

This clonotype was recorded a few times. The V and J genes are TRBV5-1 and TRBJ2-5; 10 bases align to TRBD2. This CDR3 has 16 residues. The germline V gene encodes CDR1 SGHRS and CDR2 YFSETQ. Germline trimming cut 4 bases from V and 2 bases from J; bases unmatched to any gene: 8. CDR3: CASSTFRTSGQETQYF. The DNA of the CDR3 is TGCGCCAGCAGCACGTTTAGGACTAGCGGACAAGAGACCCAGTACTTC.

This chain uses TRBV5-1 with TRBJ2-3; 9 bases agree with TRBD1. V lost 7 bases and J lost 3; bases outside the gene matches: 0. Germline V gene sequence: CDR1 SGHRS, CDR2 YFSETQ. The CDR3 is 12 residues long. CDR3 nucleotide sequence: TGCGCCAGCGGACAGGGGACAGATACGCAGTATTTT. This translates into CASGQGTDTQYF.

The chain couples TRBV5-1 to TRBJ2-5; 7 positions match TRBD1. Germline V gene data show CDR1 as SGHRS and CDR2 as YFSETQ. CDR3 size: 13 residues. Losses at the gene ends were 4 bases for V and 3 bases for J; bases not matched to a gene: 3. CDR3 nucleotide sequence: TGCGCCAGCAGCCGGCAGGGGGAAGAGACCCAGTACTTC. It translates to CASSRQGEETQYF.

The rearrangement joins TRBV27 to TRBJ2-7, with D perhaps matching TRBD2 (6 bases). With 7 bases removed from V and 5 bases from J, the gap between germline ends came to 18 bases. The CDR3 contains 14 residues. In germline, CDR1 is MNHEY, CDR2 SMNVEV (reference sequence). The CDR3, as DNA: TGTGCCAGCAAGCCTGTGGGGGGAAGGAACGAGCAGTACTTC. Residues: CASKPVGGRNEQYF.

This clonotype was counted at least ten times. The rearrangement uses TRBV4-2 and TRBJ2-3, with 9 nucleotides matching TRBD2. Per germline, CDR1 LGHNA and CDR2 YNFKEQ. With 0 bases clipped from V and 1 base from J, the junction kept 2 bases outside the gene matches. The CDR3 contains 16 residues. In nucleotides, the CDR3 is TGTGCCAGCAGCCAAGAGGCTAGCGGGGGCACAGATACGCAGTATTTT. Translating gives CASSQEASGGTDTQYF.

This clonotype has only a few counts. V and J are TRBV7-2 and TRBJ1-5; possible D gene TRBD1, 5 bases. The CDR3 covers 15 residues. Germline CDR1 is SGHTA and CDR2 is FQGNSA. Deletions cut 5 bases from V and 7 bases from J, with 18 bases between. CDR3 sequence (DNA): TGTGCCAGCAGCCTGGGGACGGAAGTTTGGCAGCCCCAGCATTTT. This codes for CASSLGTEVWQPQHF.

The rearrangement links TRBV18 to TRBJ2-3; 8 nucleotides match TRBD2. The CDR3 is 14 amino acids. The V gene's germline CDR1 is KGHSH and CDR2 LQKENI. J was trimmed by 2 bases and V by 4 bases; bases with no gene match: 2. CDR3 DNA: TGTGCCAGCTCACAACTAGCGGACACAGATACGCAGTATTTT. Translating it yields CASSQLADTDTQYF.

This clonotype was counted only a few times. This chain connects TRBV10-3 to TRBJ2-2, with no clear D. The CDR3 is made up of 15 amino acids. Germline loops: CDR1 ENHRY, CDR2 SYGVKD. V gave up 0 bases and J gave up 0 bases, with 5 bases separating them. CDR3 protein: CAISESYSNTGELFF. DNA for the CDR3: TGTGCCATCAGTGAGTCTTACTCGAACACCGGGGAGCTGTTTTTT.

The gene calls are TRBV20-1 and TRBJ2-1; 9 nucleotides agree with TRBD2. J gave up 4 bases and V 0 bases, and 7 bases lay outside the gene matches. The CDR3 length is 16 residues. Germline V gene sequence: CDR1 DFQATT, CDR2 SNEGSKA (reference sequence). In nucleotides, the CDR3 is TGCAGTGCTAGAGATAGTCTAGCGGGACCTTACAATGAGCAGTTCTTC. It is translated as CSARDSLAGPYNEQFF.

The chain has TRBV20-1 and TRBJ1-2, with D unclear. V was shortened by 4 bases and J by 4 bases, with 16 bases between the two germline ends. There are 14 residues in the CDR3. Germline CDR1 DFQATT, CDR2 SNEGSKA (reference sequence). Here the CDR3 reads CSATSWWSGYGYTF. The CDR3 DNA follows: TGCAGTGCTACGAGTTGGTGGTCCGGCTATGGCTACACCTTC.

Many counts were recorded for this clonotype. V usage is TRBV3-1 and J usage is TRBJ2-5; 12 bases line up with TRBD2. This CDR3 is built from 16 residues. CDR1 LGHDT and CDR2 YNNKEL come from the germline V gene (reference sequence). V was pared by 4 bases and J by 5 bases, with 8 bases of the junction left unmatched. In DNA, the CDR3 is TGTGCCAGCAGCCCTGGACTAGCGGGAAGGAAGGAGACCCAGTACTTC. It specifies CASSPGLAGRKETQYF.

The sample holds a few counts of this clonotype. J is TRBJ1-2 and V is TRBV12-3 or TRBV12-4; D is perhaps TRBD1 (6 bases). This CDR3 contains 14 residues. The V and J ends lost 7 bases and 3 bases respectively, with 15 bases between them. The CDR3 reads CASTVGGGYYGYTF. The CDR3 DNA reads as TGTGCCAGCACCGTGGGAGGGGGTTACTATGGCTACACCTTC.

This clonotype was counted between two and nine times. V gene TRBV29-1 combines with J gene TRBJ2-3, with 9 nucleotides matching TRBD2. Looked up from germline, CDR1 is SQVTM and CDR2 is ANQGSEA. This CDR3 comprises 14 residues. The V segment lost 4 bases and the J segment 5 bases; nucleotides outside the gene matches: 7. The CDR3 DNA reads TGCAGCGTTGCCGCGGGAGGGAACGGAGATACGCAGTATTTT. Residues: CSVAAGGNGDTQYF.

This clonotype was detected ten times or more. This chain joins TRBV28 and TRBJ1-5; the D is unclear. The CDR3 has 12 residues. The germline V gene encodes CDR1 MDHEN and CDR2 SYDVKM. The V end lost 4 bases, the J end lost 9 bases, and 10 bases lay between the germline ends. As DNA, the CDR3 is TGTGCCAGCAGTTCATCTAAGGGGCCCCAGCATTTT. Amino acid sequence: CASSSSKGPQHF.

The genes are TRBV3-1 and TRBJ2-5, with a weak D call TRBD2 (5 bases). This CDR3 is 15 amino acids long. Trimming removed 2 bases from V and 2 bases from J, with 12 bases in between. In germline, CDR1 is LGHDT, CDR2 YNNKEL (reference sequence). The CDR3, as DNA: TGTGCCAGCAGCCAACGGCGGACTTTGCAAGAGACCCAGTACTTC. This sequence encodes CASSQRRTLQETQYF.

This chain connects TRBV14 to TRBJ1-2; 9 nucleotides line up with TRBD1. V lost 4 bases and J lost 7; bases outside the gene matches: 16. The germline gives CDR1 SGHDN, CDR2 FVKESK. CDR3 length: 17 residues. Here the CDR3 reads CASSPPIHGTGFGGYTF. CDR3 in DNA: TGTGCCAGCAGCCCACCAATCCACGGGACAGGGTTCGGTGGCTACACCTTC. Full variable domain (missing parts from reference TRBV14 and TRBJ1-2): EAGVTQFPSHSVIEKGQTVTLRCDPISGHDNLYWYRRVMGKEIKFLLHFVKESKQDESGMPNNRFLAERTGGTYSTLKVQPAELEDSGVYFCASSPPIHGTGFGGYTFGSGTRLTVV.

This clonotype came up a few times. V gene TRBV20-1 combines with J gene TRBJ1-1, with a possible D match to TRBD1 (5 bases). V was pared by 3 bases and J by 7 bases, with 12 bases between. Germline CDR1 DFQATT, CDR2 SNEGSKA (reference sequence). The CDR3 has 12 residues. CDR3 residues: CSASDRVFEAFF. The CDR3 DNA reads TGCAGTGCTAGCGACAGAGTATTTGAAGCTTTCTTT.

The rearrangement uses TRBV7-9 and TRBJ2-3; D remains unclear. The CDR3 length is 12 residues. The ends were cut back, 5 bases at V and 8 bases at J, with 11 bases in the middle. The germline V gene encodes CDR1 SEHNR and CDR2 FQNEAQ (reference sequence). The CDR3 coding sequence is TGTGCCAGCAGCCAGGACCTTGTTACGCAGTATTTT. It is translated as CASSQDLVTQYF.

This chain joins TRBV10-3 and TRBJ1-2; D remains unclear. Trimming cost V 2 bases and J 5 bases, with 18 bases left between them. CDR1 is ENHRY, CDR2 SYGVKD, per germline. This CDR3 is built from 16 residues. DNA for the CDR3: TGTGCCATCAGTGAGGACATACATCTCCCCGCATATGGCTACACCTTC. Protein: CAISEDIHLPAYGYTF.

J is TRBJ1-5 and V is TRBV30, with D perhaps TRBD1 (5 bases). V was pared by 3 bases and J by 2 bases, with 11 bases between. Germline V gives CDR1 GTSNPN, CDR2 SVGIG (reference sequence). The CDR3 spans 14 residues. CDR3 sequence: CAWSRVKGNQPQHF. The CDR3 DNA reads TGTGCCTGGAGCAGGGTTAAAGGCAATCAGCCCCAGCATTTT.

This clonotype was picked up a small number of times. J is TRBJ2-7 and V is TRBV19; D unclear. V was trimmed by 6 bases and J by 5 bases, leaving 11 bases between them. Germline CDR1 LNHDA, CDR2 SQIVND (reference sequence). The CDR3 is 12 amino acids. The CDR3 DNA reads TGTGCCAGTAGCACCCGGATTAACGAGCAGTACTTC. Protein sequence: CASSTRINEQYF.

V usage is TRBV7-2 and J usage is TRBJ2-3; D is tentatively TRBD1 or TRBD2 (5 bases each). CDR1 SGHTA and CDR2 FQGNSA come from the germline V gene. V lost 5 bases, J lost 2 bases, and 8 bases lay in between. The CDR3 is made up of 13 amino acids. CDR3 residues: CASSRGLTDTQYF. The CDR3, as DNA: TGTGCCAGCAGCCGGGGCCTCACAGATACGCAGTATTTT. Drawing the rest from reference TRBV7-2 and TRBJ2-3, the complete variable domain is GAGVSQSPSNKVTEKGKDVELRCDPISGHTALYWYRQSLGQGLEFLIYFQGNSAPDKSGLPSDRFSAERTGGSVSTLTIQRTQQEDSAVYLCASSRGLTDTQYFGPGTRLTVL.

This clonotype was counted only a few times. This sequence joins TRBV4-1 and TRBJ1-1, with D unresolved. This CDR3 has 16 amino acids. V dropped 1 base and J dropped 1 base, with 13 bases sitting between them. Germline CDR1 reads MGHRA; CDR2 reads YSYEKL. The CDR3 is CASSQAPDRTNTEAFF. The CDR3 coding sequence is TGCGCCAGCAGCCAAGCACCGGACCGGACGAACACTGAAGCTTTCTTT.

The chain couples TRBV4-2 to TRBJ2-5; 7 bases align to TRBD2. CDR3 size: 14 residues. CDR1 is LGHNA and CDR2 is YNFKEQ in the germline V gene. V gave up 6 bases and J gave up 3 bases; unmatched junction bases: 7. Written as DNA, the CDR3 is TGTGCCAGCAGTAAAGGCGGGGGAGAAGAGACCCAGTACTTC. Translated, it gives CASSKGGGEETQYF.